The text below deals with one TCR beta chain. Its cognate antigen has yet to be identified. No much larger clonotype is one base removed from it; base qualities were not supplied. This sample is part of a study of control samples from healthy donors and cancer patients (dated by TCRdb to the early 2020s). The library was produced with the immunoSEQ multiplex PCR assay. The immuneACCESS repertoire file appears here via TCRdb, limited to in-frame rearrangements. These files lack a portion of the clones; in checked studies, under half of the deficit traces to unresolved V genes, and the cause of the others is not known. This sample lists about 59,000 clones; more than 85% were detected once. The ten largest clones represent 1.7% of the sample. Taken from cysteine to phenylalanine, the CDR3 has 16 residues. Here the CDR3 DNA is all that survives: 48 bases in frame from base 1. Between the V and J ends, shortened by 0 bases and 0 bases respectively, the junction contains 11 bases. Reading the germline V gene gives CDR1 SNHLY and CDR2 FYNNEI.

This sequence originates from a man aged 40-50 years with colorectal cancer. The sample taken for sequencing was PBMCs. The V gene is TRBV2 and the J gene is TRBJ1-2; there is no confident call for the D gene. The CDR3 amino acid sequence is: CASSEAGRAPNYGYTF. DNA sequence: TGTGCCAGCAGTGAAGCTGGGAGGGCTCCTAACTATGGCTACACCTTC.